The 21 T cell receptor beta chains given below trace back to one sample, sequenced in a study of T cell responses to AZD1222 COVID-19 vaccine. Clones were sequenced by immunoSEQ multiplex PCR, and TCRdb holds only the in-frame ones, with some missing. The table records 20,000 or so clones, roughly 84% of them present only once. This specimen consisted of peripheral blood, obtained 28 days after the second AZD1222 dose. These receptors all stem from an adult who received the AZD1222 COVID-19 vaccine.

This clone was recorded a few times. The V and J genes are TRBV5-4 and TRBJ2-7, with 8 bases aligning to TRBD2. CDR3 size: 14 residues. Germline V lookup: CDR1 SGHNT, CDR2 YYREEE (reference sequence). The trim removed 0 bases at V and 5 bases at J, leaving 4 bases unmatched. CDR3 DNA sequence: TGTGCCAGCAGCTTGGTGGGACTAGATAACGAGCAGTACTTC. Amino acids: CASSLVGLDNEQYF.

The CDR3 sequence is CASSPPGRGTGELFF. Here the CDR3 DNA reads TGTGCCAGCAGCCCCCCCGGGAGGGGTACCGGGGAGCTGTTTTTT. The V gene is TRBV5-8, the J gene TRBJ2-2, with 8 bases identical to TRBD2. Germline CDR1 and CDR2: SGHTS and YDEGEE. Trimming at V came to 4 bases and at J to 5 bases, leaving 7 bases not matched to a gene. The CDR3 sequence is 15 residues long.

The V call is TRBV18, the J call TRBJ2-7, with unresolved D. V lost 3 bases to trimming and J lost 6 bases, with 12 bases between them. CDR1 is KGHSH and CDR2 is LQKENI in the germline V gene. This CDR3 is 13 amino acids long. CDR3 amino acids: CASSPGGSGEQYF. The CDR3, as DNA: TGTGCCAGCTCACCGGGTGGTTCTGGCGAGCAGTACTTC.

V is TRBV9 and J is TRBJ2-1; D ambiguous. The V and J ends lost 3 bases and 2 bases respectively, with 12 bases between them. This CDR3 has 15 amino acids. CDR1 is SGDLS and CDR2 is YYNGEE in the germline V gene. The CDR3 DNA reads TGTGCCAGCAGCGGGTCCGCGACCCCCTACAATGAGCAGTTCTTC. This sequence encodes CASSGSATPYNEQFF. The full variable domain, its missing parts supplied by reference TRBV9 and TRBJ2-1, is DSGVTQTPKHLITATGQRVTLRCSPRSGDLSVYWYQQSLDQGLQFLIQYYNGEERAKGNILERFSAQQFPDLHSELNLSSLELGDSALYFCASSGSATPYNEQFFGPGTRLTVL.

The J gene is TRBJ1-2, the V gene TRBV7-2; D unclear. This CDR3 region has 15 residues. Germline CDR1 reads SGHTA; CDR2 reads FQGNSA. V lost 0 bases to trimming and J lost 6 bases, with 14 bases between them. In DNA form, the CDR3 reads TGTGCCAGCAGCTTAGCGTTGGCCAGGAGAGATGGCTACACCTTC. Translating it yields CASSLALARRDGYTF.

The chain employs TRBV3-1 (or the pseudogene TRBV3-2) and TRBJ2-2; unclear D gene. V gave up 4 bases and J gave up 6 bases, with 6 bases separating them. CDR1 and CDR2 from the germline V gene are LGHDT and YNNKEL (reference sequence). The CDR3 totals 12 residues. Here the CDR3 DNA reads TGTGCCAGCAGCCGAAACTCCGGGGAGCTGTTTTTT. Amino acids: CASSRNSGELFF.

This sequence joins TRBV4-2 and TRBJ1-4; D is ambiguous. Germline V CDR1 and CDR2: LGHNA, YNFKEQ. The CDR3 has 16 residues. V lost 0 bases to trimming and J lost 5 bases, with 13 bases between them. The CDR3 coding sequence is TGTGCCAGCAGCCAAGACCCAAATGCGGAGAATGAAAAACTGTTTTTT. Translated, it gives CASSQDPNAENEKLFF.

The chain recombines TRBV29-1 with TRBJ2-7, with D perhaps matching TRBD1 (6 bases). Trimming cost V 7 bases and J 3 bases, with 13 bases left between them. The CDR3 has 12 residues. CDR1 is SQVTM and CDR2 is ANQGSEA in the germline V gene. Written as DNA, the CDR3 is TGCAGCGGCCGGGACATGAGCTACGAGCAGTACTTC. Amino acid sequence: CSGRDMSYEQYF.

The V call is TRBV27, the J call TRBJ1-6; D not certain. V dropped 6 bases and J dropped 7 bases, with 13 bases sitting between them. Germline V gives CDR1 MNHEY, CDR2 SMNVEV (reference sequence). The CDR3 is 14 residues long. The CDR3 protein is CASSPLGGNSPLHF. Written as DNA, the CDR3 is TGTGCCAGCAGCCCTCTGGGAGGAAATTCACCCCTCCACTTT.

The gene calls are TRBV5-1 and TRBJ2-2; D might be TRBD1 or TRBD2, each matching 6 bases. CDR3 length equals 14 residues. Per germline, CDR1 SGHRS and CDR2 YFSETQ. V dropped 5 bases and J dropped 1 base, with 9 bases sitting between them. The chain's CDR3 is CASSKGGNTGELFF. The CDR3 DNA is TGCGCCAGCAGTAAGGGGGGGAACACCGGGGAGCTGTTTTTT.

CDR3 in DNA: TGTGCCAGCAGTGAAAGGGACGGACGTGGCTACACCTTC. It is translated as CASSERDGRGYTF. This sequence joins TRBV12-3 or TRBV12-4 and TRBJ1-2; D is perhaps TRBD1 (5 bases). V gave up 5 bases and J gave up 7 bases, with 14 bases separating them. The CDR3 consists of 13 residues.

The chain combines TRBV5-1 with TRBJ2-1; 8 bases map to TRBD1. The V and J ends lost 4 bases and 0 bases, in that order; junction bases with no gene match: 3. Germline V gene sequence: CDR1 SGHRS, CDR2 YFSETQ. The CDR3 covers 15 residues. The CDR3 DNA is TGCGCCAGCAGCGTACAGGGGGTCTCCTACAATGAGCAGTTCTTC. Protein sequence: CASSVQGVSYNEQFF.

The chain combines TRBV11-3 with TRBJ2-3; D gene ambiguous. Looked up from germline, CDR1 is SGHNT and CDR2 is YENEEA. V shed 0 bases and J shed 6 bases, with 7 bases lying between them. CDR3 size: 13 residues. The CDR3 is CASSLEGSDTQYF. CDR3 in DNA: TGTGCCAGCAGCTTAGAGGGATCGGATACGCAGTATTTT.

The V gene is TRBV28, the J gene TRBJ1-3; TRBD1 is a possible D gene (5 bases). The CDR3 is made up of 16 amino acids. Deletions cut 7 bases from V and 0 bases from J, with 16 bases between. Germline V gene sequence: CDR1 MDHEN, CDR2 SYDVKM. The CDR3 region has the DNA TGTGCCAGCACCTTGATGACAGATACCTCTGGAAACACCATATATTTT. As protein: CASTLMTDTSGNTIYF.

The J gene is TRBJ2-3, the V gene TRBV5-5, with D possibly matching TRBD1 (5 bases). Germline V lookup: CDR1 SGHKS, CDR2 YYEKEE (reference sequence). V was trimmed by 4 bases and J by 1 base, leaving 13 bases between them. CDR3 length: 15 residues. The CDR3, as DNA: TGTGCCAGCAGCACCAGACAGCACCGCACAGATACGCAGTATTTT. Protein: CASSTRQHRTDTQYF.

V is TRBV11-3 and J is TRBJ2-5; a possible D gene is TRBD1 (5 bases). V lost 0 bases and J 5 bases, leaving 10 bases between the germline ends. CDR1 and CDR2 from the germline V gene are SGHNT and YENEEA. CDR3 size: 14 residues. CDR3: CASSLDRDSETQYF. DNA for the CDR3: TGTGCCAGCAGCTTAGATCGAGACAGTGAGACCCAGTACTTC.

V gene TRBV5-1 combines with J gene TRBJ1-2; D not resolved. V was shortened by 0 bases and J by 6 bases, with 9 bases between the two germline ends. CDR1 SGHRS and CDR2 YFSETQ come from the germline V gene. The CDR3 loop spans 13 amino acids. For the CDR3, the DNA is TGCGCCAGCAGCTTGGGAATTTCCAATGGCTACACCTTC. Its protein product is CASSLGISNGYTF.

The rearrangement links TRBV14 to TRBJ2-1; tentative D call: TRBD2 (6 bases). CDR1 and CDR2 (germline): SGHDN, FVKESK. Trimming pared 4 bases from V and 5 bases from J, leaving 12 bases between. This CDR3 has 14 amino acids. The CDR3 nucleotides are TGTGCCAGCAGCCTCAGGGACTGGAACAATGAGCAGTTCTTC. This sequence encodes CASSLRDWNNEQFF.

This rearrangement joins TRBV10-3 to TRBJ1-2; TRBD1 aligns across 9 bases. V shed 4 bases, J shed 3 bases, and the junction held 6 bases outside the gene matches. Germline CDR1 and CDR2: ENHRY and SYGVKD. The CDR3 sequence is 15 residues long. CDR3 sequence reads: CAISAGTGRYYGYTF. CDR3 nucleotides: TGTGCCATCAGTGCCGGGACAGGGCGCTACTATGGCTACACCTTC.

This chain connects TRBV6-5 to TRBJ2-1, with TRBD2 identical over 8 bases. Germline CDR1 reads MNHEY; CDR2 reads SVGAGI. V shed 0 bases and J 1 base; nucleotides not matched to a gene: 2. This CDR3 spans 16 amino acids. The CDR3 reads CASSYSAGGSYNEQFF. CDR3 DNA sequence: TGTGCCAGCAGTTACTCTGCGGGAGGTTCCTACAATGAGCAGTTCTTC.

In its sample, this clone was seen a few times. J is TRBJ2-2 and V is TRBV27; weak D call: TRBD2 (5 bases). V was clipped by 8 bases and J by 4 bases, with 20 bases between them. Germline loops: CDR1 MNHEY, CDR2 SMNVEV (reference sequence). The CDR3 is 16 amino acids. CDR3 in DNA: TGTGCCAGCCGGACTTCCCTCATTGTAGGCACCGGGGAGCTGTTTTTT. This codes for CASRTSLIVGTGELFF.